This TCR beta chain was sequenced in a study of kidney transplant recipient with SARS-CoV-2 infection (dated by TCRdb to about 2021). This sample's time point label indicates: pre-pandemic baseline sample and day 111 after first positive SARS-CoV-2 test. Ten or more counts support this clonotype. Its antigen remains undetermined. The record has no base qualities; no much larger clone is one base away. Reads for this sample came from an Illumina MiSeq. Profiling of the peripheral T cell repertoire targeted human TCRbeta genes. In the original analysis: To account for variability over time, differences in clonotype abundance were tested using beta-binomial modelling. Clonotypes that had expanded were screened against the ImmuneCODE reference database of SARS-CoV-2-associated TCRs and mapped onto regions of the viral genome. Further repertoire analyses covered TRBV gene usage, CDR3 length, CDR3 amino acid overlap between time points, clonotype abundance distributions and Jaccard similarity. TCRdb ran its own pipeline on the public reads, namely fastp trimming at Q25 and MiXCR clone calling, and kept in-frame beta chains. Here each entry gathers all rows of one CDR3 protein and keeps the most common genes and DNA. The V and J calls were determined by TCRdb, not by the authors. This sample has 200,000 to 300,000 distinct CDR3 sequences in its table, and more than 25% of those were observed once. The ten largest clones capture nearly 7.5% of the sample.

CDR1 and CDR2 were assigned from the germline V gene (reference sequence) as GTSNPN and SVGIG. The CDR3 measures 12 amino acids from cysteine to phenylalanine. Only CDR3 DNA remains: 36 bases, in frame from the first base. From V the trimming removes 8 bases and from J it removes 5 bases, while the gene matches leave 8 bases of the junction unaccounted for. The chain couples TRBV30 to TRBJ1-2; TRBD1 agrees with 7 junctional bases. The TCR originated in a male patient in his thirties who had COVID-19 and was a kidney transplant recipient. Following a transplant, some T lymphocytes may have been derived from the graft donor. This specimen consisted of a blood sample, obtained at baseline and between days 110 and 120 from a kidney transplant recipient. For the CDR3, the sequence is CALDLTGYGYTF. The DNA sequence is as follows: TGTGCCCTGGACCTGACAGGGTATGGCTACACCTTC.